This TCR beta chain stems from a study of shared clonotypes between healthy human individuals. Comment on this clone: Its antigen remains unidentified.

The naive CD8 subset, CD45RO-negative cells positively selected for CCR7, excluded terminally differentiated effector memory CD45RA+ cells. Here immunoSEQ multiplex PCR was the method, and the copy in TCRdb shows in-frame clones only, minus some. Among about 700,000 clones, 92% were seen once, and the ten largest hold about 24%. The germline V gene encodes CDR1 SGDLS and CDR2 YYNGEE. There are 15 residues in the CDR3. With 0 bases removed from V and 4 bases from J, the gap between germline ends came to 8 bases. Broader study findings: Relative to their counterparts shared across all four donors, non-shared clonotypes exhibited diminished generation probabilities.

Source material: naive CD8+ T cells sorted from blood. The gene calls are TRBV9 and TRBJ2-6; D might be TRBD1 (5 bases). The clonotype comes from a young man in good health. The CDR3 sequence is CASSVEGVGANVLTF. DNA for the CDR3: TGTGCCAGCAGCGTAGAAGGGGTGGGGGCCAACGTCCTGACTTTC.